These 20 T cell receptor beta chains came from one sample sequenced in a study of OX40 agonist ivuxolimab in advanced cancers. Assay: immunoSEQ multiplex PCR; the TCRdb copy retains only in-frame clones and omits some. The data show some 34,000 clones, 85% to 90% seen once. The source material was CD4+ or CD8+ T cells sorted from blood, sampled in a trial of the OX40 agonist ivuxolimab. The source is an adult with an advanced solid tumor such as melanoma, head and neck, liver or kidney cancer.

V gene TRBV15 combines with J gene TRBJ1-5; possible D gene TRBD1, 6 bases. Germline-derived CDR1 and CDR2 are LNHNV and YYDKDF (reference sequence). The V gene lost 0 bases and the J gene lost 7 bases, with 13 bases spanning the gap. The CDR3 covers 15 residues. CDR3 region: CATSRDMGQGQPQHF. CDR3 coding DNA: TGTGCCACCAGCAGAGATATGGGTCAGGGGCAGCCCCAGCATTTT.

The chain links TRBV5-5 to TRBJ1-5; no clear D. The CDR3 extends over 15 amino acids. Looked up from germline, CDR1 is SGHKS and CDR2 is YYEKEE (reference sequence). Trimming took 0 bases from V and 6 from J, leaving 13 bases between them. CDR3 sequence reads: CASSLAANWGQPQHF. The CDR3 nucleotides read TGTGCCAGCAGCTTGGCGGCCAATTGGGGTCAGCCCCAGCATTTT.

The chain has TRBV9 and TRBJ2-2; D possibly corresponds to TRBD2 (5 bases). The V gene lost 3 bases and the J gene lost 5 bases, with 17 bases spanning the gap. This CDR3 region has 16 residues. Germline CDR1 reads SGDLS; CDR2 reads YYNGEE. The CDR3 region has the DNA TGTGCCAGCAGCGAAGGTGGGAGCTTAGGAACCGGGGAGCTGTTTTTT. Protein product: CASSEGGSLGTGELFF.

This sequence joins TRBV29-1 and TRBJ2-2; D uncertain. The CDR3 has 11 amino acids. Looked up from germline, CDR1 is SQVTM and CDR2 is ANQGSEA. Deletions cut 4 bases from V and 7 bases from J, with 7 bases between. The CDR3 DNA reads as TGCAGCGTTGGGGTGGGCGGGGAGCTGTTTTTT. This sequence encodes CSVGVGGELFF.

The DNA of the CDR3 is TGTGCCAGCAGTCCGGACAGGGAGCAGTTCTTC. It translates to CASSPDREQFF. The chain has TRBV28 and TRBJ2-1, with 7 bases aligning to TRBD1. From germline, CDR1 is MDHEN and CDR2 SYDVKM. The CDR3 is 11 residues long. Trimming took 5 bases from V and 10 from J; bases not matched to a gene: 2.

CDR3 loop: CASGPGTGIVETQYF. CDR3 in DNA: TGCGCCAGCGGCCCCGGGACAGGGATTGTAGAGACCCAGTACTTC. The J gene is TRBJ2-5, the V gene TRBV5-1; TRBD1 matches at 9 bases. J lost 4 bases, V lost 7 bases, and 11 bases had no gene match. The CDR3 runs to 15 residues. Germline loops: CDR1 SGHRS, CDR2 YFSETQ.

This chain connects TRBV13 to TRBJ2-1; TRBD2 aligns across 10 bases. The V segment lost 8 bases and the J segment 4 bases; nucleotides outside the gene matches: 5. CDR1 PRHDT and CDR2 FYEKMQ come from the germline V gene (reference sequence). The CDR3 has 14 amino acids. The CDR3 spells CASHTSGAYNEQFF. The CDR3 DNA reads TGTGCCAGCCATACTAGCGGGGCTTACAATGAGCAGTTCTTC.

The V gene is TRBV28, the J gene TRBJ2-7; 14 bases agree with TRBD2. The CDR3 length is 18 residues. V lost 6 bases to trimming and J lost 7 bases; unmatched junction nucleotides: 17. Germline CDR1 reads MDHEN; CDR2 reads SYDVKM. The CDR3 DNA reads TGTGCCAGCAGGGGAGGGGCGAGACTAGCGGGAGGGCCATGGGAGCAGTACTTC. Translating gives CASRGGARLAGGPWEQYF. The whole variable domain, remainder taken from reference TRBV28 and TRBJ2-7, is DVKVTQSSRYLVKRTGEKVFLECVQDMDHENMFWYRQDPGLGLRLIYFSYDVKMKEKGDIPEGYSVSREKKERFSLILESASTNQTSMYLCASRGGARLAGGPWEQYFGPGTRLTVT.

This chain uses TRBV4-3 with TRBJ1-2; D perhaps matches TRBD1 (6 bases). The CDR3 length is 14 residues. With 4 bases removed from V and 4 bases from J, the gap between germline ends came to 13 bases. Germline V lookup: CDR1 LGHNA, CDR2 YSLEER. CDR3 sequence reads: CASSLRGGGYGYTF. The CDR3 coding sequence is TGCGCCAGCAGCCTGAGGGGGGGCGGCTATGGCTACACCTTC.

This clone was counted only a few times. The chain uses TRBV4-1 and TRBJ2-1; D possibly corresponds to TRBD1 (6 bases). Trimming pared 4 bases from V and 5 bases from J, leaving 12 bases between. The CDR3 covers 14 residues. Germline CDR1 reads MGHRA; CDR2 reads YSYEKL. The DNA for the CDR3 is TGCGCCAGCAGCCGACTGGACAGCGACAATGAGCAGTTCTTC. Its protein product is CASSRLDSDNEQFF.

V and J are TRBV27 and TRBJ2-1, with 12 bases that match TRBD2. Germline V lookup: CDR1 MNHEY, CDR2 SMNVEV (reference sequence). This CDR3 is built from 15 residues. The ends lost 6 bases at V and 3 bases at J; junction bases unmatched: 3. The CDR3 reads CASRPLAGGYNEQFF. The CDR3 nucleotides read TGTGCCAGCAGGCCACTAGCGGGAGGCTACAATGAGCAGTTCTTC.

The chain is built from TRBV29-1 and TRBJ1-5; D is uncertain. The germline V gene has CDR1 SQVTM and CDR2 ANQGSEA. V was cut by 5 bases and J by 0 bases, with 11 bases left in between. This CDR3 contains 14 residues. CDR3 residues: CSVSGRDSNQPQHF. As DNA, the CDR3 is TGCAGCGTTAGTGGGAGGGATAGCAATCAGCCCCAGCATTTT.

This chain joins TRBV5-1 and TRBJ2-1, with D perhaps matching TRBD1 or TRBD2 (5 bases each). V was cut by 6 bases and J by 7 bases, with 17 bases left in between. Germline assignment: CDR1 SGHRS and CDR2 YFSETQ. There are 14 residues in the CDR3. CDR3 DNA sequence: TGCGCCAGCACCTGGGAAGGGGCGGGTAATGAGCAGTTCTTC. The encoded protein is CASTWEGAGNEQFF.

The CDR3 loop is CASGSPGGADTQYF. Here the CDR3 DNA reads TGTGCTAGTGGGTCCCCAGGGGGGGCAGATACGCAGTATTTT. This chain links TRBV12-5 with TRBJ2-3, with D perhaps given as TRBD1 or TRBD2 (7 bases each). Germline CDR1 LGHNT, CDR2 FRNRAP. Trimming removed 6 bases at V and 4 bases at J, with 14 bases between. There are 14 residues in the CDR3.

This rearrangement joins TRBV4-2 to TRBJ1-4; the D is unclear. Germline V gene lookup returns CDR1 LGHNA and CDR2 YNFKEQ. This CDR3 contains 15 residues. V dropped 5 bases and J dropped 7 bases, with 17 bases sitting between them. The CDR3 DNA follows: TGTGCCAGCAGCGCGTCGGGGTCAGGTGGTGAAAAACTGTTTTTT. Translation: CASSASGSGGEKLFF.

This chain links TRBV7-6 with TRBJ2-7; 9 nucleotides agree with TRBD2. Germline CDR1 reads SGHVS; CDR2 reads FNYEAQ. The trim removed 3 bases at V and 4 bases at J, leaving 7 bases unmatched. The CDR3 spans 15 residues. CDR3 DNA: TGTGCCAGCAGCTTGATAGCGGGAGACGCGTACGAGCAGTACTTC. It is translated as CASSLIAGDAYEQYF. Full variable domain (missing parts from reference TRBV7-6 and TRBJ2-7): GAGVSQSPRYKVTKRGQDVALRCDPISGHVSLYWYRQALGQGPEFLTYFNYEAQQDKSGLPNDRFSAERPEGSISTLTIQRTEQRDSAMYRCASSLIAGDAYEQYFGPGTRLTVT.

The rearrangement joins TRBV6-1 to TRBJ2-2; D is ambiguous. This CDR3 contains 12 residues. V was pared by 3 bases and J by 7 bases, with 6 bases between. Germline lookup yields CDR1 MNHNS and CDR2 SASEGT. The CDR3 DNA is TGTGCCAGCAGTGATCCGGGCGGGGAGCTGTTTTTT. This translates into CASSDPGGELFF.

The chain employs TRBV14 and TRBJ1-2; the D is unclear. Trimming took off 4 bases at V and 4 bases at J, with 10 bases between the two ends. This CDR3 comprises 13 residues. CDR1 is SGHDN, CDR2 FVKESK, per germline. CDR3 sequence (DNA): TGTGCCAGCAGCCCAGAAGACCGCTATGGCTACACCTTC. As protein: CASSPEDRYGYTF. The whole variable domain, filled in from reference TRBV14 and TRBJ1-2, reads EAGVTQFPSHSVIEKGQTVTLRCDPISGHDNLYWYRRVMGKEIKFLLHFVKESKQDESGMPNNRFLAERTGGTYSTLKVQPAELEDSGVYFCASSPEDRYGYTFGSGTRLTVV.

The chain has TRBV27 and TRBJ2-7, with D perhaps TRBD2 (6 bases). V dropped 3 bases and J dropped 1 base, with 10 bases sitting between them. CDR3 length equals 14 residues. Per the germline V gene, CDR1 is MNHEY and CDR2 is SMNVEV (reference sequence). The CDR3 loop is CASSLYGGSYEQYF. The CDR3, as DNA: TGTGCCAGCAGTTTGTACGGGGGTTCCTACGAGCAGTACTTC.

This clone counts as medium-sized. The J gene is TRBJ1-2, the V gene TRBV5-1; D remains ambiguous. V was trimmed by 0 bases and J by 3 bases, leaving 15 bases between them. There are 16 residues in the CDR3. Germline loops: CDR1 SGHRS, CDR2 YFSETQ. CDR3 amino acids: CASSLALDAADYGYTF. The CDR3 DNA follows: TGCGCCAGCAGCTTGGCCTTGGACGCCGCCGACTATGGCTACACCTTC.